This is a list of T cell receptor beta chains from one sample in a study of blood T cell repertoires in COVID-19. The protocol was immunoSEQ multiplex PCR, while the TCRdb copy is restricted to in-frame clones and leaves out a portion. The sample lists fewer than 150,000 clones; 90% were seen once. Input material: peripheral blood. These receptors were taken from a woman in her sixties or seventies with COVID-19, enrolled during active disease. Both conserved end residues are part of each CDR3.

>TRBV7-2
CASSRRDSYEQYF
>TRBV11-3
CASSLYTGDTGELFF
>TRBV6-5
CASSYSGQGALKLFF
>TRBV19
CASSIRTGASDSEQFF
>TRBV12-3/TRBV12-4
CASSFGRETQYF
>TRBV28
CASSYRGFTEAFF
>TRBV7-2
CASSLAGVDGYTF
>TRBV7-6
CASSLEWGLTEAFF
>TRBV14
CASSQTGNEAFF
>TRBV2
CAGVPDSQIYGYTF
>TRBV2
CASMGSRGQGNQPQHF
>TRBV7-3
CASSPHPTGRYGTDTQYF
>TRBV18
CASSPDRARGTDTQYF
>TRBV7-2
CASSLLRQGSYEQYF
>TRBV19
CASTPRWAGGYEQYF
>TRBV5-6
CASSLDRGYEQYF
>TRBV19
CASSTGQGYEQFF
>TRBV19
CASSTQVYYEQYF
>TRBV9
CASSVGQGGLVTEAFF
>TRBV13
CASSSGGPSYGYTF
>TRBV3-1/TRBV3-2
CASSLPPGQGTTGELFF
>TRBV19
CASRSAGRSTDTQYF
>TRBV7-2
CASSPVSSANYGYTF
>TRBV7-2
CASSLVQGASDGYTF
>TRBV6-5
CASTSPGPYGYTF
>TRBV30
CAWSVQGYYGYTF
>TRBV4-1
CASSQDLNQPQHF
>TRBV11-2
CASSLVGQGIREQYF
>TRBV6-5
CASGQGRTGELFF
>TRBV4-3
CASSQFVTGASGNTIYF
>TRBV3-1/TRBV3-2
CASSPRGGSDGYTF
>TRBV9
CASSALTGNTIYF
>TRBV6-5
CASSYWVGRGNYGYTF
>TRBV7-6
CASSPRTGANSPLHF
>TRBV3-1/TRBV3-2
CASSLKEAKSYGYTF
>TRBV19
CASKRQETNYGYTF
>TRBV6-6
CASNNGGDTQYF
>TRBV30
CAWSLEDRYNEQFF
>TRBV27
CASRRTGTPNEKLFF
>TRBV5-1
CASSSTGSTYNEQFF
>TRBV19
CASSVFGWGGGDTQYF
>TRBV6-5
CASSEGAVKRNEQFF
>TRBV3-1/TRBV3-2
CASSQDSGQGQQPQHF
>TRBV7-9
CASSPPGSGDSGNTIYF
>TRBV18
CASSPPGTGGRRTEAFF
>TRBV18
CASSALAGVNSPLHF
>TRBV5-5
CASSHSATLRTEAFF
>TRBV5-5
CASSAWTGVDTEAFF
>TRBV5-5
CASSPLTGNTEAFF
>TRBV6-2/TRBV6-3
CASSYDRGVGAFF
>TRBV10-3
CAISELSGETQYF
>TRBV4-3
CASSQAQGAEKLFF
>TRBV9
CASSVAIQGGTEAFF
>TRBV7-3
CASSPGQGISGANVLTF
>TRBV30
CAWSQGQIDPLHF